These T cell receptor beta chains were read from a single sample in a study of breast tumors, draining lymph nodes, adjacent tissues. TCRdb reprocessed the multiplex PCR reads with MiXCR, giving one entry per CDR3 protein. Here the sample spans under 300,000 distinct CDR3 sequences, under 40% being singletons. Specimen: axillary lymph node tissue. Every receptor here comes from a female donor with breast cancer. Some clones in this sample may be carry-over from other donors' samples. The CDR3 runs from the conserved cysteine through the conserved F or W. D genes are given only for firm matches. Only some rows state a clone size, as once, few, many or a class for expanded clones.

abundance,j_gene,v_gene,d_gene,CDR3aa,CDR3nt
many,TRBJ2-5,TRBV11-3,NA,CASSLLRPGLRETQYF,TGTGCCAGCAGCTTACTCCGACCGGGACTCAGGGAGACCCAGTACTTC
NA,TRBJ2-3,TRBV6-6,TRBD2,CASSYSTGGGDTQYF,TGTGCCAGCAGTTACTCGACGGGGGGTGGGGATACGCAGTATTTT
many,TRBJ2-1,TRBV19,TRBD2,CASSRTSGSVNEQFF,TGTGCCAGTAGCCGGACTAGCGGGAGCGTCAATGAGCAGTTCTTC
few,TRBJ1-2,TRBV27,TRBD1,CASSSGGSIPLGYTF,TGTGCCAGCAGTTCAGGGGGTTCCATACCCCTTGGCTACACCTTC
many,TRBJ2-5,TRBV7-9,NA,CASSQRDAGQETQHF,TGTGCCAGCAGCCAGAGGGACGCGGGACAAGAGACCCAGCACTTC
many,TRBJ1-6,TRBV5-8,TRBD1,CASSRIGDRGVNSPLHF,TGTGCCAGCAGCCGAATTGGGGACAGGGGAGTTAATTCACCCCTCCACTTT
NA,TRBJ1-5,TRBV6-2/TRBV6-3,NA,CASSHREGSNRPQHF,TGTGCCAGCAGCCACAGGGAGGGTAGCAATCGGCCCCAGCATTTT
many,TRBJ2-5,TRBV20-1,NA,CSARQFEETQYF,TGCAGTGCTCGGCAATTCGAGGAGACCCAGTACTTC
NA,TRBJ1-6,TRBV20-1,NA,CSAPTRGYSPLHF,TGCAGTGCCCCTACCCGGGGGTATTCACCCCTCCACTTC
many,TRBJ2-5,TRBV29-1,TRBD1,CSVGETGGETQYF,TGCAGCGTTGGCGAGACAGGGGGGGAGACCCAGTACTTC
many,TRBJ2-5,TRBV9,NA,CASGTHPGLIETQYF,TGTGCCAGCGGGACCCACCCAGGACTCATAGAGACCCAGTACTTC
NA,TRBJ1-2,TRBV5-5,NA,CASSSHKAPNYGYTF,TGTGCCAGCAGCTCCCACAAGGCCCCAAACTATGGCTACACCTTC
NA,TRBJ1-1,TRBV29-1,NA,CSATKGTRATEAFF,TGCAGCGCTACGAAGGGGACGCGCGCCACTGAAGCTTTCTTT
many,TRBJ2-7,TRBV6-6,NA,CASSPGPTYEQYF,TGTGCCAGCAGTCCGGGTCCGACCTACGAGCAGTACTTC
NA,TRBJ1-6,TRBV6-6,NA,CASSHSPTLENSPLHF,TGTGCCAGCAGTCACTCTCCGACGTTGGAAAATTCACCCCTCCACTTT
many,TRBJ1-2,TRBV18,TRBD1,CASSPPTGIANYGYTF,TGTGCCAGCTCACCACCGACAGGGATAGCTAACTATGGCTACACCTTC
many,TRBJ2-6,TRBV6-5,NA,CASSHGGSGANVLTF,TGTGCCAGCAGTCACGGGGGTTCTGGGGCCAACGTCCTGACTTTC
NA,TRBJ1-3,TRBV9,NA,CASSPRGYGGNTIYF,TGTGCCAGCAGCCCTCGGGGTTATGGTGGAAACACCATATATTTT
few,TRBJ2-2,TRBV12-3/TRBV12-4,TRBD1,CASKFGTVNTGELFF,TGTGCCAGCAAGTTCGGGACAGTCAACACCGGGGAGCTGTTTTTT
many,TRBJ1-2,TRBV7-2,TRBD1,CASSLTGEYLYGYPF,TGTGCCAGCAGCTTGACAGGGGAGTACCTCTATGGCTACCCCTTC
NA,TRBJ1-1,TRBV11-2,NA,CASSGRGLGIEAFF,TGTGCCAGCAGCGGGAGAGGACTGGGCATAGAAGCTTTCTTT
many,TRBJ1-4,TRBV19,NA,CANPRLSLDRKHEKLFF,TGTGCCAATCCGAGGCTCAGTCTTGACAGAAAGCATGAAAAACTGTTTTTT
NA,TRBJ2-5,TRBV10-3,TRBD2,CATGLAGKETQYF,TGTGCCACAGGACTAGCGGGGAAAGAGACCCAGTACTTC
many,TRBJ2-7,TRBV7-3,NA,CASSSQPGYEQYF,TGTGCCAGCAGTTCCCAACCGGGGTACGAGCAGTACTTC
NA,TRBJ2-7,TRBV28,TRBD1,CASSLPGTGVYEQYF,TGTGCCAGCAGTTTACCCGGGACAGGGGTCTACGAGCAGTACTTC
NA,TRBJ2-7,TRBV12-3/TRBV12-4,NA,CASSFMGGGEQYF,TGTGCCAGCAGTTTCATGGGGGGCGGCGAGCAGTACTTC
many,TRBJ1-4,TRBV3-1,NA,CASSQRGNEKLFF,TGTGCCAGCAGCCAACGGGGTAATGAAAAACTGTTTTTT
NA,TRBJ2-3,TRBV6-1,NA,CASSERAVTDTQYF,TGTGCCAGCAGTGAAAGGGCAGTGACAGATACGCAGTATTTT
many,TRBJ1-6,TRBV9,TRBD1,CASSKSRGQGVSPLHF,TGTGCCAGCAGCAAGTCTCGGGGACAGGGTGTTTCACCCCTCCACTTT